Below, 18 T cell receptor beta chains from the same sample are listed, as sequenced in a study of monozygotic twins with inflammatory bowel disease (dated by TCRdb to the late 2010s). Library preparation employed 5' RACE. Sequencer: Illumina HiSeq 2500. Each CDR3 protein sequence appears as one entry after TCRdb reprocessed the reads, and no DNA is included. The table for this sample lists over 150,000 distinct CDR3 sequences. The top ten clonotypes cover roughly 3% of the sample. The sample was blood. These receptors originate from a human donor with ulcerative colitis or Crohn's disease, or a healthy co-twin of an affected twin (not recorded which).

The CDR3 protein is CASSQGQFSTDTQYF. The gene calls are TRBV3-1 and TRBJ2-3; lacking DNA, the TRBD1 call made by TCRdb goes unchecked. This CDR3 has 15 amino acids. CDR1 LGHDT and CDR2 YNNKEL come from the germline V gene (reference sequence).

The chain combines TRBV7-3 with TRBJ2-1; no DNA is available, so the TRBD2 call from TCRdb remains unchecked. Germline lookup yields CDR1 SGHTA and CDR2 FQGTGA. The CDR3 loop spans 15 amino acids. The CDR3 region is CASSDSPGLHNEQFF.

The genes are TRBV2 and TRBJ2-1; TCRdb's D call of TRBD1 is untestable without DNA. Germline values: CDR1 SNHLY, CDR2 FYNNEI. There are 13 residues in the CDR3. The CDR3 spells CASSPDTYNEQFF.

The CDR3 is CSARDLSGRGVGDTQYF. The rearrangement uses TRBV20-1 and TRBJ2-3; TCRdb picks TRBD2, but there is no DNA to check that call. Germline V gene lookup returns CDR1 DFQATT and CDR2 SNEGSKA (reference sequence). The CDR3 contains 17 residues.

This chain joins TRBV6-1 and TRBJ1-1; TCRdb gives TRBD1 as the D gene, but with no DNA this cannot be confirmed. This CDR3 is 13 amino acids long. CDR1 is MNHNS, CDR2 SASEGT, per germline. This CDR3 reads CASRQDSGTEAFF.

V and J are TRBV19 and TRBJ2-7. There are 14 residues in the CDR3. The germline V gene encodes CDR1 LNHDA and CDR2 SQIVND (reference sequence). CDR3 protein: CASSIGEGSYEQYF.

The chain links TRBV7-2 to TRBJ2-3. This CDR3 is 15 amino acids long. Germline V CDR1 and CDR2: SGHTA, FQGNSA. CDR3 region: CASSLAGSSGDTQYF.

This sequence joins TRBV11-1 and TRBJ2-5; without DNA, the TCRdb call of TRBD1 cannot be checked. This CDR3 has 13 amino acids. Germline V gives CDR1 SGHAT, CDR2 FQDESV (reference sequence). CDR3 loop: CASSWGQQETQYF.

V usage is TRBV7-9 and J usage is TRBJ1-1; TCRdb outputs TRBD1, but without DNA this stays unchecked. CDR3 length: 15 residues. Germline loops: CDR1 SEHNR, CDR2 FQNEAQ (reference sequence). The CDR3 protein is CASSPIQGGYTEAFF.

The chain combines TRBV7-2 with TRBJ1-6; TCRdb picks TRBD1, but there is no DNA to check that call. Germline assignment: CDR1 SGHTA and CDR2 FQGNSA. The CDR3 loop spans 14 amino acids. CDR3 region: CASSLGGRVSPLHF.

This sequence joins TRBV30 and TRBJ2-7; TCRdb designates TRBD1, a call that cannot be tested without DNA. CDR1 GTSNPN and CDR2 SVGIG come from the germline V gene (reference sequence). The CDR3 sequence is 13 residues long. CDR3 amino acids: CAWTGRGYYEQYF.

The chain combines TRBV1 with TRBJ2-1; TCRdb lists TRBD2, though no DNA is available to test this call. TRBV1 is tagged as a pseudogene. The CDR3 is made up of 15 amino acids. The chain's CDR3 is CTSRPLAGGWDEQFF.

This chain's CDR3 is CSVDRRGQGSDTQYF. The genes are TRBV29-1 and TRBJ2-3; TCRdb's D gene call, TRBD1, goes unchecked for lack of DNA. From germline, CDR1 is SQVTM and CDR2 ANQGSEA. The CDR3 is 15 residues long.

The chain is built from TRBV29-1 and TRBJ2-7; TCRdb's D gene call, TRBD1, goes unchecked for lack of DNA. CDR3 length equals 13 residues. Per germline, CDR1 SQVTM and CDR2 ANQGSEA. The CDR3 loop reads CSVSGTGAYEQYF.

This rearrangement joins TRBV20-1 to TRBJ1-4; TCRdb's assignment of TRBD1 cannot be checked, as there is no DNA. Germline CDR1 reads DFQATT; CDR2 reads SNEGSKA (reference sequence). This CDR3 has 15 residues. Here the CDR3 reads CSAGLPGPAREKLFF.

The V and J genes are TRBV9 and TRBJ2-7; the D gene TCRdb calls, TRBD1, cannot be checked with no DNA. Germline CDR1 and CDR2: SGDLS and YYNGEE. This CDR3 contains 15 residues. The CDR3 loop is CASSAGGGSSYEQYF.

This CDR3 reads CASSLPIRGAPGGYTF. The chain couples TRBV28 to TRBJ1-2; with no DNA, the TCRdb D assignment of TRBD1 cannot be verified. Germline-derived CDR1 and CDR2 are MDHEN and SYDVKM. There are 16 residues in the CDR3.

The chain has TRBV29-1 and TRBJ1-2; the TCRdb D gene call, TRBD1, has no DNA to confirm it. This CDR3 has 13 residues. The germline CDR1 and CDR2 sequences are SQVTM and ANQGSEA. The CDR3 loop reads CSVDTTGMNGYTF.